Following are 32 T cell receptor beta chains from one sample sequenced in a study of blood T cell repertoires in COVID-19. Using immunoSEQ multiplex PCR, the repertoire was profiled, and TCRdb retains in-frame clones only, with some absent. This sample carries under 350,000 clones, roughly 91% of them seen once, and the ten largest clones take approximately 4.2%. Input material: peripheral blood. The source is a man aged 40-49 years with acute or convalescent COVID-19.

The rearrangement joins TRBV3-1 (or the pseudogene TRBV3-2) to TRBJ1-6; tentative D call: TRBD1 (6 bases). Deletions cut 3 bases from V and 6 bases from J, with 9 bases between. The germline V gene has CDR1 LGHDT and CDR2 YNNKEL (reference sequence). The CDR3 runs 14 residues. In nucleotides, the CDR3 is TGTGCCAGCAGCCAGCCAGGGGCTAATTCACCCCTCCACTTT. Protein: CASSQPGANSPLHF.

J is TRBJ1-5 and V is TRBV19; D remains unclear. This CDR3 has 15 amino acids. CDR1 and CDR2 (germline): LNHDA, SQIVND (reference sequence). The V end was cut by 10 bases, the J end by 2 bases, with 18 bases between. The CDR3 sequence: CATRTRAEGNQPQHF. The CDR3 DNA sequence: TGTGCCACCCGTACGCGGGCGGAGGGCAATCAGCCCCAGCATTTT. Together with reference TRBV19 and TRBJ1-5, the CDR3 gives the full variable domain: DGGITQSPKYLFRKEGQNVTLSCEQNLNHDAMYWYRQDPGQGLRLIYYSQIVNDFQKGDIAEGYSVSREKKESFPLTVTSAQKNPTAFYLCATRTRAEGNQPQHFGDGTRLSIL.

The chain employs TRBV1 and TRBJ2-1; TRBD1 reflects the table's D call only, with no check against the DNA. TRBV1 is a documented pseudogene. This CDR3 contains 13 residues. The CDR3 DNA sequence: TGCACCACCCTCAAAACCTCAGGGAATGAGCAGTTCTTC. This sequence encodes CTTLKTSGNEQFF.

The V call is TRBV10-3, the J call TRBJ1-1; TRBD1 might be the D (5 bases). CDR1 is ENHRY, CDR2 SYGVKD, per germline. This CDR3 comprises 14 residues. The V end lost 2 bases, the J end lost 1 base, and 8 bases lay between the germline ends. The chain's CDR3 is CAISERGGNTEAFF. The DNA for the CDR3 is TGTGCCATCAGTGAGAGGGGAGGGAACACTGAAGCTTTCTTT.

This chain links TRBV9 with TRBJ2-3, with 14 bases aligning to TRBD2. Looked up from germline, CDR1 is SGDLS and CDR2 is YYNGEE. Trimming removed 4 bases from V and 2 bases from J; junction bases left unmatched: 12. This CDR3 has 19 amino acids. The DNA of the CDR3 is TGTGCCAGCAGCCCCTTGGGACTAGCGGGGGCCCTAACCACAGATACGCAGTATTTT. It translates to CASSPLGLAGALTTDTQYF.

The rearrangement joins TRBV28 to TRBJ1-2; D unresolved. Germline CDR1 is MDHEN and CDR2 is SYDVKM. The germline V and J ends were trimmed by 4 bases and 3 bases, with 15 bases remaining between them. The CDR3 spans 15 residues. The CDR3 nucleotides read TGTGCCAGCAGTTCTCTTAGCCCTGTAGACTATGGCTACACCTTC. Residues: CASSSLSPVDYGYTF.

The sample holds a few counts of this clone. The rearrangement links TRBV2 to TRBJ1-5; 7 bases line up with TRBD1. The CDR3 contains 15 residues. The J segment lost 9 bases and the V segment lost 2 bases, leaving 10 bases of the junction unmatched. Germline V gene lookup returns CDR1 SNHLY and CDR2 FYNNEI. The chain's CDR3 is CASSETVTGLGPQHF. The CDR3 DNA follows: TGTGCCAGCAGTGAAACAGTGACAGGGTTAGGGCCCCAGCATTTT.

The chain couples TRBV20-1 to TRBJ1-4, with a tentative D call TRBD1 (5 bases). Per germline, CDR1 DFQATT and CDR2 SNEGSKA (reference sequence). This CDR3 contains 13 residues. V was trimmed by 3 bases and J by 4 bases, leaving 9 bases between them. For the CDR3, the DNA is TGCAGTGCTAGTGTGACAGTTAATGAAAAACTGTTTTTT. Encoded protein: CSASVTVNEKLFF.

This sequence joins TRBV29-1 and TRBJ2-7; the match to TRBD1 covers 9 bases. With 8 bases clipped from V and 0 bases from J, the junction kept 5 bases outside the gene matches. There are 13 residues in the CDR3. Germline V gives CDR1 SQVTM, CDR2 ANQGSEA. This CDR3 is CSSRTGDSYEQYF. CDR3 nucleotides: TGCAGCTCCAGGACAGGGGACTCCTACGAGCAGTACTTC.

The genes are TRBV6-5 and TRBJ2-3; 10 nucleotides align to TRBD2. CDR3 length: 15 amino acids. Germline V gene lookup returns CDR1 MNHEY and CDR2 SVGAGI. The trim removed 7 bases at V and 2 bases at J, leaving 6 bases unmatched. The CDR3 DNA sequence: TGTGCCAGCACTCGTAGCGGGGGGTACACAGATACGCAGTATTTT. It is translated as CASTRSGGYTDTQYF.

The chain is built from TRBV7-9 and TRBJ1-1, with 8 positions matching TRBD1. The V segment lost 0 bases and the J segment 11 bases; nucleotides outside the gene matches: 5. The CDR3 consists of 13 residues. CDR1 SEHNR and CDR2 FQNEAQ come from the germline V gene (reference sequence). CDR3 sequence: CASSLAGTGRAFF. The CDR3 nucleotides are TGTGCCAGCAGCTTAGCCGGGACAGGACGGGCTTTCTTT.

The gene calls are TRBV5-4 and TRBJ2-3; 10 nucleotides match TRBD2. J gave up 2 bases and V 3 bases, and 6 bases lay outside the gene matches. Looked up from germline, CDR1 is SGHNT and CDR2 is YYREEE (reference sequence). This CDR3 spans 16 amino acids. CDR3 sequence (DNA): TGTGCCAGCAGCTCACGGACTAGCGGACACACAGATACGCAGTATTTT. Translation gives CASSSRTSGHTDTQYF.

The chain uses TRBV7-2 and TRBJ2-1; D is possibly TRBD2 (5 bases). Germline V gives CDR1 SGHTA, CDR2 FQGNSA. The CDR3 is 13 residues long. V lost 5 bases and J lost 9, with 14 bases in between. The CDR3 sequence: CASSPGPSSEQFF. CDR3 DNA: TGTGCCAGCAGCCCGGGCCCTAGCAGTGAGCAGTTCTTC.

The V call is TRBV6-6, the J call TRBJ2-3, with 12 nucleotides matching TRBD2. Germline CDR1 and CDR2: MNHNY and SVGAGI (reference sequence). The CDR3 covers 14 residues. The ends lost 6 bases at V and 4 bases at J; junction bases unmatched: 2. The CDR3: CASSLAGGPDTQYF. The DNA of the CDR3 is TGTGCCAGCAGCCTAGCGGGGGGGCCAGATACGCAGTATTTT.

The genes are TRBV5-1 and TRBJ1-2; 8 positions match TRBD1. CDR3 size: 15 residues. CDR1 is SGHRS, CDR2 YFSETQ, per germline. V was pared by 1 base and J by 6 bases, with 8 bases of the junction left unmatched. Written as DNA, the CDR3 is TGCGCCAGCAGCTTGACAGGGGGGACCACGGATGGCTACACCTTC. Its protein product is CASSLTGGTTDGYTF. Full variable domain (outside the CDR3, taken from reference TRBV5-1 and TRBJ1-2): KAGVTQTPRYLIKTRGQQVTLSCSPISGHRSVSWYQQTPGQGLQFLFEYFSETQRNKGNFPGRFSGRQFSNSRSEMNVSTLELGDSALYLCASSLTGGTTDGYTFGSGTRLTVV.

This chain connects TRBV15 to TRBJ2-7; perhaps TRBD1 as D (6 bases). There are 14 residues in the CDR3. Trimming left V 1 base short and J 1 base short, with 8 bases between. Germline V lookup: CDR1 LNHNV, CDR2 YYDKDF (reference sequence). CDR3 protein: CATSRGGQSYEQYF. In DNA, the CDR3 is TGTGCCACCAGCAGAGGAGGACAGTCCTACGAGCAGTACTTC.

The chain recombines TRBV7-9 with TRBJ2-7, with 7 bases aligning to TRBD2. Trimming at V came to 8 bases and at J to 4 bases, leaving 8 bases not matched to a gene. CDR1 and CDR2 (germline): SEHNR, FQNEAQ (reference sequence). CDR3 length: 13 residues. The CDR3 is CASRGEGKYEQYF. The CDR3 DNA follows: TGTGCCAGCCGAGGGGAGGGAAAATACGAGCAGTACTTC.

V usage is TRBV20-1 and J usage is TRBJ1-1, with D possibly TRBD1 on 6 matching bases. Germline-derived CDR1 and CDR2 are DFQATT and SNEGSKA (reference sequence). This CDR3 has 13 residues. V lost 3 bases, J lost 3 bases, and 11 bases lay in between. CDR3 protein: CSASEDRYTEAFF. DNA of the CDR3: TGCAGTGCTAGTGAGGACAGATACACTGAAGCTTTCTTT.

V gene TRBV2 combines with J gene TRBJ2-3, with TRBD1 as a possible D gene (5 bases). Germline values: CDR1 SNHLY, CDR2 FYNNEI. This CDR3 spans 14 amino acids. V shed 7 bases and J shed 0 bases, with 11 bases lying between them. The CDR3 DNA sequence: TGTGCCAGCAATAGACAGACAAGCACAGATACGCAGTATTTT. Translated: CASNRQTSTDTQYF.

The chain is built from TRBV6-1 and TRBJ2-1, with D possibly TRBD2 on 5 matching bases. Germline V gene data show CDR1 as MNHNS and CDR2 as SASEGT. V lost 3 bases to trimming and J lost 0 bases, with 12 bases between them. This CDR3 is built from 16 residues. The CDR3 loop reads CASSESAVSSYNEQFF. The CDR3 DNA sequence: TGTGCCAGCAGTGAGTCAGCGGTGAGCTCCTACAATGAGCAGTTCTTC.

The V and J genes are TRBV5-5 and TRBJ1-2; possible D gene TRBD1, 5 bases. Trimming stripped 1 base from V and 2 bases from J, with 9 bases between. The germline CDR1 and CDR2 sequences are SGHKS and YYEKEE (reference sequence). CDR3 size: 14 residues. The CDR3: CASSLWGVNYGYTF. CDR3 DNA: TGTGCCAGCAGCTTGTGGGGGGTAAACTATGGCTACACCTTC.

The rearrangement links TRBV2 to TRBJ2-7; 9 bases map to TRBD1. From germline, CDR1 is SNHLY and CDR2 FYNNEI. The ends lost 5 bases at V and 2 bases at J; junction bases unmatched: 1. The CDR3 consists of 13 residues. The CDR3 coding sequence is TGTGCCAGCAGTAGGGACAGGGCCTACGAGCAGTACTTC. This gives the protein CASSRDRAYEQYF.

The chain recombines TRBV7-2 with TRBJ2-5; the D gene is possibly TRBD2 (5 bases). The V gene's germline CDR1 is SGHTA and CDR2 FQGNSA. Trimming cost V 5 bases and J 10 bases, with 23 bases left between them. This CDR3 has 15 amino acids. The CDR3 nucleotides read TGTGCCAGCAGCCCCTTTAGTCCGCGAGGAGGACGCCAGTACTTC. Protein product: CASSPFSPRGGRQYF.

V is TRBV6-5 and J is TRBJ1-6; no clear D. The germline V gene has CDR1 MNHEY and CDR2 SVGAGI. V was trimmed by 3 bases and J by 9 bases, leaving 6 bases between them. This CDR3 contains 12 residues. This CDR3 reads CASSYVSSPLHF. Here the CDR3 DNA reads TGTGCCAGCAGTTATGTCAGTTCACCCCTCCACTTT.

As regards this clone: A read error may produce the germline difference seen at one junction end. The chain has TRBV7-3 and TRBJ2-2; 8 bases map to TRBD2. The CDR3 has 15 residues. Germline V gene data show CDR1 as SGHTA and CDR2 as FQGTGA. CDR3 protein: CASSLTSGSTGELFF. The CDR3 nucleotides read TGTGCCAGCAGCCTAACTAGCGGCAGCACCGGGGAGCTGTTTTTT.

This clone was seen a single time. The chain recombines TRBV9 with TRBJ2-7, with D possibly matching TRBD2 (6 bases). Germline CDR1 SGDLS, CDR2 YYNGEE. The CDR3 covers 15 residues. V shed 0 bases and J shed 2 bases, with 12 bases lying between them. The DNA of the CDR3 is TGTGCCAGCAGCGTAGCTGCGGGGAGTGCCTACGAGCAGTACTTC. It is translated as CASSVAAGSAYEQYF.

The rearrangement uses TRBV30 and TRBJ1-5; D is uncertain. CDR1 and CDR2 (germline): GTSNPN, SVGIG (reference sequence). The CDR3 spans 15 residues. Between the trimmed V and J ends, which lost 3 bases and 1 base, there was a span of 13 bases. CDR3 amino acids: CAWSAGLRSNQPQHF. Written as DNA, the CDR3 is TGTGCCTGGAGCGCAGGCCTCAGGAGCAATCAGCCCCAGCATTTT.

The chain joins TRBV11-1 to TRBJ2-7, with 10 bases that match TRBD1. Germline V gene sequence: CDR1 SGHAT, CDR2 FQDESV (reference sequence). The CDR3 is 13 residues long. With 5 bases clipped from V and 6 bases from J, the junction kept 4 bases outside the gene matches. The DNA of the CDR3 is TGTGCCAGCAGCCTTAGGGACAGGGGCGAGCAGTACTTC. Encoded protein: CASSLRDRGEQYF.

The rearrangement joins TRBV29-1 to TRBJ2-7; possibly TRBD2 for D (6 bases). V lost 0 bases and J lost 0, with 9 bases in between. Germline V gene lookup returns CDR1 SQVTM and CDR2 ANQGSEA. The CDR3 is made up of 14 amino acids. CDR3 in amino acids: CSVEDGRGSYEQYF. CDR3 bases: TGCAGCGTTGAAGACGGGCGGGGCTCCTACGAGCAGTACTTC.

This chain joins TRBV5-4 and TRBJ2-2; D might be TRBD2 (5 bases). This CDR3 has 16 residues. From germline, CDR1 is SGHNT and CDR2 YYREEE (reference sequence). V was clipped by 0 bases and J by 5 bases, with 14 bases between them. This chain's CDR3 is CASSLAVAGPTGELFF. Here the CDR3 DNA reads TGTGCCAGCAGCTTGGCCGTGGCGGGCCCGACCGGGGAGCTGTTTTTT. The complete variable domain, with remaining parts taken from reference TRBV5-4 and TRBJ2-2, reads ETGVTQSPTHLIKTRGQQVTLRCSSQSGHNTVSWYQQALGQGPQFIFQYYREEENGRGNFPPRFSGLQFPNYSSELNVNALELDDSALYLCASSLAVAGPTGELFFGEGSRLTVL.

This chain connects TRBV5-4 to TRBJ1-2; 7 bases fit TRBD1. The CDR3 is made up of 15 amino acids. V shed 4 bases and J 4 bases; nucleotides not matched to a gene: 10. CDR1 is SGHNT, CDR2 YYREEE, per germline (reference sequence). The CDR3 region has the DNA TGTGCCAGCAGCCTCTCACGGACAGGACCCTATGGCTACACCTTC. It translates to CASSLSRTGPYGYTF.

The V call is TRBV11-2, the J call TRBJ1-2, with 8 bases identical to TRBD1. The CDR3 consists of 15 residues. The V gene's germline CDR1 is SGHAT and CDR2 FQNNGV. The J segment lost 4 bases and the V segment lost 4 bases, leaving 8 bases of the junction unmatched. The CDR3 loop is CASSSLPGGGYGYTF. CDR3 bases: TGTGCCAGCAGCTCCCTCCCAGGGGGCGGCTATGGCTACACCTTC.